These 16 T cell receptor beta chains were all obtained from the same sample, sequenced in a study of shared clonotypes between healthy human individuals. Measured with immunoSEQ multiplex PCR; TCRdb has only the in-frame clones, and not every one. The sample records about 1,800,000 clones, less than 95% being singletons. The naive CD8 population came from CD45RO-negative cells selected for CCR7, without terminally differentiated effector memory CD45RA+ cells. The sample taken for sequencing was naive CD8+ T cells sorted from blood. Receptor source: a man aged 18 to 30 in good health.

The rearrangement joins TRBV6-1 to TRBJ2-7; D is unresolved. Germline V gene sequence: CDR1 MNHNS, CDR2 SASEGT. Trimming left V 3 bases short and J 6 bases short, with 6 bases between. The CDR3 extends over 11 amino acids. The CDR3 sequence is CASSESSEQYF. The CDR3 bases are TGTGCCAGCAGTGAGTCATCCGAGCAGTACTTC.

On this clone: At the DNA level, this CDR3 is encoded by other sequences in the same sample as well. The genes are TRBV19 and TRBJ2-7, with 10 positions matching TRBD1. Trimming at V came to 6 bases and at J to 2 bases, leaving 4 bases not matched to a gene. CDR3 length: 14 amino acids. Germline loops: CDR1 LNHDA, CDR2 SQIVND (reference sequence). Written as DNA, the CDR3 is TGTGCCAGTAGCCCAGGGACAGGGGCCTACGAGCAGTACTTC. Translation: CASSPGTGAYEQYF.

The V and J genes are TRBV14 and TRBJ2-1, with TRBD2 identical over 8 bases. Germline V gives CDR1 SGHDN, CDR2 FVKESK. The CDR3 has 17 residues. V was clipped by 0 bases and J by 4 bases; unmatched bases: 8. The CDR3 sequence is CASSQDWGSGDYNEQFF. The CDR3 nucleotides read TGTGCCAGCAGCCAAGATTGGGGTAGCGGGGATTACAATGAGCAGTTCTTC. Supplemented by reference TRBV14 and TRBJ2-1, the full variable domain reads EAGVTQFPSHSVIEKGQTVTLRCDPISGHDNLYWYRRVMGKEIKFLLHFVKESKQDESGMPNNRFLAERTGGTYSTLKVQPAELEDSGVYFCASSQDWGSGDYNEQFFGPGTRLTVL.

A note on this clone: The same CDR3 also results from other DNA sequences found in this sample. This chain links TRBV6-5 with TRBJ2-7; D is possibly TRBD1 (6 bases). The germline CDR1 and CDR2 sequences are MNHEY and SVGAGI. The CDR3 extends over 14 amino acids. The V end was cut by 2 bases, the J end by 3 bases, with 11 bases between. The CDR3 nucleotides are TGTGCCAGCAGTTACGGAACAGGGCTCTACGAGCAGTACTTC. Translation gives CASSYGTGLYEQYF.

V is TRBV21-1 and J is TRBJ1-1; TRBD1 reflects the table's D call only, with no check against the DNA. TRBV21-1 is deemed a pseudogene. This CDR3 region has 15 residues. CDR3: CASSKASRGLREAFF. CDR3 in DNA: TGTGCCAGCAGCAAAGCGAGCAGGGGGCTTAGAGAAGCTTTCTTT.

The chain uses TRBV10-1 and TRBJ2-7, with 10 bases lining up with TRBD1. The V and J ends lost 3 bases and 3 bases, in that order; junction bases with no gene match: 5. CDR3 length: 15 amino acids. Germline V CDR1 and CDR2: WNHNN, SYGVQD (reference sequence). The CDR3 nucleotides read TGCGCCAGCAGTGACTCCGGGACAGGGGACTACGAGCAGTACTTC. It encodes CASSDSGTGDYEQYF.

This chain connects TRBV7-9 to TRBJ2-6; D may correspond to TRBD1 or TRBD2 (5 bases each). Germline values: CDR1 SEHNR, CDR2 FQNEAQ (reference sequence). The CDR3 is 16 residues long. Trimming stripped 5 bases from V and 4 bases from J, with 15 bases between. CDR3 bases: TGTGCCAGCAGCACTGGGACCTTGGAAGGGGCCAACGTCCTGACTTTC. Its protein is CASSTGTLEGANVLTF.

In regard to this clone: Distinct nucleotide sequences in the sample also encode this CDR3. Here the CDR3 DNA reads TGTGCCAGCAGTTACTCCCCTAGCTACGAGCAGTACTTC. It yields the protein CASSYSPSYEQYF. V and J are TRBV6-6 and TRBJ2-7; D is uncertain. Germline-derived CDR1 and CDR2 are MNHNY and SVGAGI (reference sequence). The CDR3 covers 13 residues. V lost 0 bases and J lost 3, with 6 bases in between.

This clone was recorded once. The chain employs TRBV28 and TRBJ1-4, with D uncertain. Germline V gives CDR1 MDHEN, CDR2 SYDVKM. Trimming took off 3 bases at V and 0 bases at J, with 8 bases between the two ends. The CDR3 loop spans 15 amino acids. The CDR3 coding sequence is TGTGCCAGCAGTTTTGTAGGCTCAACTAATGAAAAACTGTTTTTT. This translates into CASSFVGSTNEKLFF.

The table lists this clone with a count of one. V is TRBV5-4 and J is TRBJ2-6; a weak D match, TRBD1 (6 bases). This CDR3 is 18 amino acids long. Germline assignment: CDR1 SGHNT and CDR2 YYREEE (reference sequence). V lost 0 bases, J lost 0 bases, and 13 bases lay in between. The CDR3 is CASSLETGTYSGANVLTF. The CDR3 bases are TGTGCCAGCAGCTTGGAGACAGGCACTTACTCTGGGGCCAACGTCCTGACTTTC.

V and J are TRBV19 and TRBJ1-2; TRBD1 might be the D (5 bases). Germline CDR1 LNHDA, CDR2 SQIVND (reference sequence). The CDR3 spans 17 residues. The V end lost 3 bases, the J end lost 0 bases, and 17 bases lay between the germline ends. The CDR3 DNA reads as TGTGCCAGTAGTATCGACCCAGGGCTAGGAGCTAACTATGGCTACACCTTC. Translation: CASSIDPGLGANYGYTF.

The chain couples TRBV27 to TRBJ1-2; possible D gene TRBD1, 6 bases. CDR3 size: 15 residues. V was clipped by 3 bases and J by 1 base, with 12 bases between them. The germline CDR1 and CDR2 sequences are MNHEY and SMNVEV (reference sequence). DNA of the CDR3: TGTGCCAGCAGTTTCGGGTCAGGGGATAACTATGGCTACACCTTC. Translated, it gives CASSFGSGDNYGYTF.

The chain links TRBV29-1 to TRBJ1-1; D not certain. V shed 7 bases and J shed 2 bases, with 14 bases lying between them. The CDR3 runs 13 residues. Germline V gene lookup returns CDR1 SQVTM and CDR2 ANQGSEA. The CDR3 nucleotides are TGCAGCGCCGAAGGTCCGTTCAACACTGAAGCTTTCTTT. It translates to CSAEGPFNTEAFF.

This chain joins TRBV6-5 and TRBJ2-1, with 10 nucleotides matching TRBD2. The CDR3 sequence is 14 residues long. The V gene end was trimmed by 6 bases and the J gene end by 6 bases; junction bases not matched to a gene: 5. Germline lookup yields CDR1 MNHEY and CDR2 SVGAGI. DNA of the CDR3: TGTGCCAGCAGCCCACTAGCGGGGTTCAATGAGCAGTTCTTC. Translated, it gives CASSPLAGFNEQFF.

This chain connects TRBV27 to TRBJ2-2, with TRBD2 matching over 8 bases. Per the germline V gene, CDR1 is MNHEY and CDR2 is SMNVEV (reference sequence). V lost 5 bases to trimming and J lost 6 bases; unmatched junction nucleotides: 14. There are 17 residues in the CDR3. CDR3 bases: TGTGCCAGCAGTCCCCTTAGCGGGAACGGTATCGCCGGGGAGCTGTTTTTT. Translated, it gives CASSPLSGNGIAGELFF.

CDR3: CAWSFGSTEAFF. The CDR3 DNA reads as TGTGCCTGGAGTTTTGGGAGCACTGAAGCTTTCTTT. This chain links TRBV30 with TRBJ1-1, with D hard to call. The germline V gene has CDR1 GTSNPN and CDR2 SVGIG (reference sequence). The CDR3 is made up of 12 amino acids. Deletions cut 2 bases from V and 4 bases from J, with 8 bases between.